This is a list of T cell receptor beta chains from one sample in a study of CD8+CD57+ T cells in acquired aplastic anemia. TCRdb processed the reads anew with MiXCR; each CDR3 protein has one entry. The sample records approximately 130,000 distinct CDR3 sequences, 58% being singletons. Sequencing used sorted CD4+, CD8+, or CD8+CD57+ T cells (not recorded which) from PBMCs. All receptors come from a human donor with aplastic anemia. The CDR3 runs from the conserved cysteine through the conserved F or W. A D gene is named only where the DNA matches it firmly. Clone size is shown for a subset of rows, as once, few, many or a class of expanded clone.

V	size	J	D	length	DNA	CDR3
TRBV20-1	few	TRBJ2-7	TRBD1	13	TGCAGTGCTCATGGACAGGGCCTCTACGAGCAGTACTTC	CSAHGQGLYEQYF
TRBV11-1	once	TRBJ1-2	-	16	TGTGCCAGCAGCTTAGCGACCCGAGGGCAGGGTGGCGGCTACACCTTC	CASSLATRGQGGGYTF
TRBV29-1	-	TRBJ2-2	-	13	TGCAGCGCCCTAGGGGTGAACACCGGGGAGCTGTTTTTT	CSALGVNTGELFF
TRBV24-1	-	TRBJ2-7	TRBD1	15	TGTGCCACCAGTGACCCCGGGACAGGGAACTACGAGCAGTACTTC	CATSDPGTGNYEQYF
TRBV11-3	-	TRBJ2-2	-	15	TGTGCCAGCAGCTTAGGAGGGCGCGACACCGGGGAGCTGTTTTTT	CASSLGGRDTGELFF
TRBV7-6	-	TRBJ2-3	-	12	TGTGCCAGCAGTGGAGGCACAGATACGCAGTATTTT	CASSGGTDTQYF
TRBV19	many	TRBJ1-2	-	14	TGTGCCAGTAGTATAGGGGTCGGGACAAATGGCTACACCTTC	CASSIGVGTNGYTF
TRBV6-1	-	TRBJ2-7	-	13	TGTGCCAGCAGTGAAGCACCAGGGATCGAGCAGTACTTC	CASSEAPGIEQYF
TRBV10-2	-	TRBJ1-6	-	9	TGCGCCAGCGGTTCACCCCTCCACTTT	CASGSPLHF
TRBV2	-	TRBJ2-7	-	12	TGTGCCAGCAGTGTTATGGTCCACGAGCAGTACTTC	CASSVMVHEQYF
TRBV6-1	few	TRBJ1-6	-	13	TGTGCCAGCAGGCAGGGTGAGAATTCACCCCTCCACTTT	CASRQGENSPLHF
TRBV5-5	few	TRBJ1-6	TRBD1	15	TGTGCCAGCAGCTTGGGCGGGACAGGGGTTTCACCCCTCCACTTT	CASSLGGTGVSPLHF
TRBV2	-	TRBJ2-7	-	14	TGTGCCAGTTGGTCTCCCCCTAACTCCCACGAGCAGTACTTC	CASWSPPNSHEQYF
TRBV7-9	few	TRBJ2-5	-	13	TGTGCCATCAGACGTTGGGAACAAGAGACCCAGTACTTC	CAIRRWEQETQYF
TRBV2	-	TRBJ1-3	TRBD1	14	TGTGCCAGCAGTGTACAGGGGGCTGGAAACACCATATATTTT	CASSVQGAGNTIYF
TRBV19	-	TRBJ2-1	-	15	TGTGCCAGTAGTATAGAGGGCAGCAAGTACAATGAGCAGTTCTTC	CASSIEGSKYNEQFF
TRBV2	-	TRBJ1-5	-	13	TGTGCCAGCAGTGAAGAAGTAGGGCGGCCCCAGCATTTT	CASSEEVGRPQHF
TRBV10-3	few	TRBJ1-1	-	14	TGTGCCATCAGTTTGACAGTAGAGGATACTGAAGCTTTCTTT	CAISLTVEDTEAFF
TRBV5-1	-	TRBJ2-5	-	14	TGCGCCAGCAGCGCAGGGACCACCCAAGAGACCCAGTACTTC	CASSAGTTQETQYF
TRBV5-6	-	TRBJ1-4	-	14	TGTGCCAGCAGCTTAGAGGATGAAAATGAAAAACTGTTTTTT	CASSLEDENEKLFF
TRBV20-1	-	TRBJ2-1	TRBD2	15	TGCAGTGCTCCCTATAGCGGGAGGGCCCCCAATGAGCAGTTCTTC	CSAPYSGRAPNEQFF
TRBV7-9	many	TRBJ2-7	-	13	TGTGCCAGCAGCCCCCCTACCTCCTACGAGCAGTACTTC	CASSPPTSYEQYF
TRBV24-1	-	TRBJ2-5	TRBD1	14	TGTGCCACCAGTTATTACAGGGGGCAAGAGACCCAGTACTTC	CATSYYRGQETQYF
TRBV11-2	few	TRBJ1-5	-	15	TGTGCCAGCAGCTTAGGGGGTTATAGCAATCAGCCCCAGCATTTT	CASSLGGYSNQPQHF
TRBV27	many	TRBJ2-5	TRBD1	13	TGTGCCAGCAGTAACAGGGGGCGAGAGACCCAGTACTTC	CASSNRGRETQYF
TRBV10-1	-	TRBJ2-1	-	11	TGCGCCAGCAGTGAGGGAACTGAGCAGTTCTTC	CASSEGTEQFF
TRBV10-3	-	TRBJ1-4	-	13	TGTCTTATATGCCCGCAGTTCAATGAAAAACTGTTTTTT	CLICPQFNEKLFF